This T cell receptor beta chain was retrieved from a study of technical replicates of blood from several donors. Produced via immunoSEQ multiplex PCR; TCRdb's table is partial and in-frame only. The data show approximately 76,000 clones, approximately 97% seen once. The germline CDR1 and CDR2 sequences are DFQATT and SNEGSKA (reference sequence). This CDR3 is built from 11 residues. Trimming cost V 6 bases and J 8 bases, with 13 bases left between them. The specimen was T cells isolated from PBMCs. The clonotype was recovered from a human donor in good health. J is TRBJ1-1 and V is TRBV20-1; no clear D. The CDR3 DNA follows: TGCAGTGCCCTAAGACAACCGGAAGCTTTCTTT. Amino acids: CSALRQPEAFF.